The rows below give T cell receptor beta chains drawn from one sample of a study of T cell changes during pregnancy in multiple sclerosis. Profiled with immunoSEQ multiplex PCR; TCRdb holds only in-frame clones, not every one. Of tens of thousands of clones listed, about 92% are singletons. Material: peripheral blood, obtained in the first trimester of pregnancy. These receptors were obtained from a female donor with multiple sclerosis, enrolled in a pregnancy study. The conserved cysteine and the conserved F or W are not part of the CDR3 here.

V,CDR3
TRBV9,ASAPGGAYEQY
TRBV19,ASSILTGTGVFQPQH
TRBV10-1,ASSRDRANTGELF
TRBV7-2,ASSWGHYSNQPQH
TRBV5-6,ASSLAGLVAGQETQY
TRBV11-3,ASSLDWASGRLGYNEQF
TRBV5-6,ASSLGGSNTGELF
TRBV4-3,ASSPTTTLTNTGELF
TRBV30,AWSGQGYQPQH
TRBV11-2,ASSPGTSGRGNEQF
TRBV7-2,ASSLGGRPGETQY
TRBV5-1,ASSLGVVAGVTGELF
TRBV2,ASSERLGRGGQPQH
TRBV6-1,ASIGYEQY
TRBV19,ASSHGTGTDTQY
TRBV5-4,ASSFQREGGNGEQF
TRBV27,ASSLSRAANQPQH
TRBV28,ASSFGATGANVLT
TRBV30,AWSRGDTQY
TRBV7-9,ASSLVGQGLKNEQF
TRBV19,ASSTPSGWRGNEQF
TRBV2,ASSVPRTGGAGGNEKLF
TRBV4-3,ASSPSGQGGDTEAF
TRBV2,ASPGPLNGYT
TRBV29-1,SVRGQNTGELF
TRBV5-1,ASSQTGTGYT
TRBV9,ASSVYTGNTEAF
TRBV9,ASSVGVSEYNEQF
TRBV25-1,ASSRGATNTGELF
TRBV6-4,ASSDWAGPNEQF
TRBV21-1,ASSNGQGAADTEAF
TRBV19,ASSTPGQGEHEQF
TRBV27,ASSLSTSASGNEQF
TRBV6-1,ASTGLEQY
TRBV18,ASQGTDNQPQH
TRBV9,ASSVAAAANTGELF
TRBV27,ASSPRPTSGVDVF
TRBV6-1,ASSEGEGPPMKNIQY
TRBV9,ASSVGAGGPPEQY
TRBV6-5,ASSSSDQGAEAF
TRBV7-7,ASSIDRAGELF